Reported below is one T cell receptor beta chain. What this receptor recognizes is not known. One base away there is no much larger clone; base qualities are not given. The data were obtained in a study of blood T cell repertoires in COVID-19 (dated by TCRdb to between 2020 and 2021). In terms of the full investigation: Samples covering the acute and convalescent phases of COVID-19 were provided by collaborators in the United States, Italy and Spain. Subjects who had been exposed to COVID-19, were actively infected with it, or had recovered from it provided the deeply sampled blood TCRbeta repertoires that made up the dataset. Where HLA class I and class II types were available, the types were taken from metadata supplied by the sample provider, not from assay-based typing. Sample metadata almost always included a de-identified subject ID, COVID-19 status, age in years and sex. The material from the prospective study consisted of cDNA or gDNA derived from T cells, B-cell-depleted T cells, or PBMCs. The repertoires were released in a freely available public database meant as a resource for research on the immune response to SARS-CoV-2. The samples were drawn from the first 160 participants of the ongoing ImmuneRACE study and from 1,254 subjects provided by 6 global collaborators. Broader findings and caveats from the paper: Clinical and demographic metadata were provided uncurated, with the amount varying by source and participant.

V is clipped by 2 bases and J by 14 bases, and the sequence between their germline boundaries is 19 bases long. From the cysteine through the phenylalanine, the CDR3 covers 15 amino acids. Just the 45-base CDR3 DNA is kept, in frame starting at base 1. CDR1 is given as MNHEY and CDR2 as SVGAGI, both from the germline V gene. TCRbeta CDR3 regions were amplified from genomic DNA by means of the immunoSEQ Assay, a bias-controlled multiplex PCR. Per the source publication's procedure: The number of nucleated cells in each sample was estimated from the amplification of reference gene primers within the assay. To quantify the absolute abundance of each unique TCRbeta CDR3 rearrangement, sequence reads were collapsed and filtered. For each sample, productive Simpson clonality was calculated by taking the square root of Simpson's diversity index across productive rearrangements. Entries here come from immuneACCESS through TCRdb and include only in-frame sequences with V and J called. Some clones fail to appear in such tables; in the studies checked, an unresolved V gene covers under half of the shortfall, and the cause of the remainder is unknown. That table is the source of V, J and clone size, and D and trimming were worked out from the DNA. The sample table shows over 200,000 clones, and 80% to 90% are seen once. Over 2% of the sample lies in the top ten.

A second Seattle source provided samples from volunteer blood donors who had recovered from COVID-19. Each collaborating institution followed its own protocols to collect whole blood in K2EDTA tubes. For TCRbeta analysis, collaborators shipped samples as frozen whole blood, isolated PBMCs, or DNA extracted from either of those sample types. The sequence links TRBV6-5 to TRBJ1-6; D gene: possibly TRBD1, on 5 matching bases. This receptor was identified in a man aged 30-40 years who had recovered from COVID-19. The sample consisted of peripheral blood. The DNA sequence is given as TGTGCCAGCAGTTACGCCGAGGAGGGGATTTCGGCCCTCCACTTT. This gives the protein CASSYAEEGISALHF.